This T cell receptor beta chain was captured by sequencing in a study of spatial heterogeneity in lung cancer (dated by TCRdb to about 2019). Regarding the complete study: Beta-chain transcripts were consistently detected in greater numbers than alpha-chain transcripts, which likely reflects a higher abundance of beta-chain transcripts. TCR transcript counts in tumor regions correlated strongly with a T cell transcriptional module score from matched bulk RNA-seq. In the raw uncorrected reads, each unique combination of TCR and UMI appeared on average more than ten times. In non-small cell lung cancer, the study made a quantitative comparison of TCR alpha and beta repertoires among multiple tumor regions, matched nontumor lung and blood. Nonsynonymous mutation counts, determined by whole-exome sequencing of tumor tissue, were related to features of the TCR repertoire. Both alpha and beta chains were TCR-sequenced in hundreds of tumor regions, approximately 67 matched nontumor lung samples and roughly 50 PBMC samples obtained at surgery.

Library preparation employed 5' RACE. The instrument was a NextSeq 500. The TCR library protocol attached a unique molecular identifier to each TCR cDNA molecule to allow correction of PCR and sequencing errors. The original methods were these. TCR identification, UMI-based error correction and CDR3 extraction were performed with Decombinator tools. Expanded TCRs were defined as those above a frequency of 2 per 1,000, corresponding to the top 1% of the tumor frequency distribution. Expanded tumor TCRs were classed as regional if statistically deemed absent (corrected P<0.05) from at least one tumor region, otherwise ubiquitous. Each repertoire was subsampled 100 times to 5,000 TCRs, after which Renyi diversity was computed with the R vegan package. CDR3 similarity networks were built from amino acid triplet string-kernel similarity, with CDR3s being connected when pairwise similarity was above 0.82. Using fastp at Q25 and MiXCR, TCRdb reprocessed the public reads and kept productive beta chains. Identical CDR3 protein sequences are pooled into one entry, listed with their most common genes and DNA. Clone size and V and J calls follow TCRdb, not the original study. The sample records nearly 15,000 distinct CDR3 sequences, under 8% of which are singletons. The ten largest clones represent around 9.3% of the sample.

The full study reports these points: A correlation was observed between the number of expanded intratumoral alpha and beta TCRs and the tumor nonsynonymous mutation count. Counts of ubiquitous and regional expanded TCRs correlated with counts of ubiquitous and regional nonsynonymous mutations, respectively. Confirming at a functional level the hypothesis that regional TCRs recognize regional mutations was considered to require additional single-cell paired TCR alpha and beta sequencing. Estimated TCR-seq coverage of tumor T cells was only 7% to 8.5% for alpha chains and about 12% for beta chains.

What this sample's time point label stands for: sample taken at primary tumor resection. The donors were about 71 patients from the lung TRACERx cohort who had early-stage, untreated non-small cell lung cancer. For TCR sequencing, whole RNA was extracted from tumor and nontumor lung tissue, or from cryopreserved PBMC samples, and no cell sorting was done. Patients were selected for TCR sequencing only if sufficient RNA was available from at least two tumor regions. Tumor and adjacent nontumor lung specimens were reviewed by a lung pathologist before selection. Comment on this clonotype: The clone's antigen remains unknown. No per-base quality is available; no much larger clone lies one base away.

This TCR came from a male donor with early-stage non-small cell lung cancer. This specimen consisted of lung tumor tissue, obtained at surgery.

CDR3 loop: CASKGAGQPQHF. The nucleotides are TGTGCCAGCAAGGGGGCGGGTCAGCCCCAGCATTTT. The sequence is built from TRBV5-6 and TRBJ1-5, with 7 junctional bases fitting TRBD1. The germline V gene encodes CDR1 SGHDT and CDR2 YYEEEE. V is pruned by 6 bases and J by 6 bases, leaving 3 bases of the junction without a gene match. The CDR3 has 12 amino acids, counting the end cysteine and phenylalanine. Here the CDR3 DNA is all that survives: 36 bases in frame from base 1.